These 15 T cell receptor beta chains share one sample of origin, sequenced in a study of shared clonotypes between healthy human individuals. Generated by immunoSEQ multiplex PCR, the TCRdb table keeps only in-frame clones and is missing some. The repertoire has about 680,000 clones, 55% to 85% of them found once; the top ten carry roughly 2%. The source material was memory CD4+ T cells sorted from blood. Subset indicated: CD45RA-negative fraction. These receptors all stem from a woman aged 25 to 45 in good health.

The chain recombines TRBV5-6 with TRBJ2-7; 8 positions match TRBD1. The CDR3 length is 14 residues. Germline V gene data show CDR1 as SGHDT and CDR2 as YYEEEE. Trimming at V came to 4 bases and at J to 12 bases, leaving 15 bases not matched to a gene. CDR3 in DNA: TGTGCCAGCAGCCCCGGACCTATGACAGGGGATCCGTACTTC. It translates to CASSPGPMTGDPYF. The full variable domain, its missing parts supplied by reference TRBV5-6 and TRBJ2-7, is DAGVTQSPTHLIKTRGQQVTLRCSPKSGHDTVSWYQQALGQGPQFIFQYYEEEERQRGNFPDRFSGHQFPNYSSELNVNALLLGDSALYLCASSPGPMTGDPYFGPGTRLTVT.

This chain uses TRBV6-1 with TRBJ2-4; TRBD2 matches 8 bases. The junction had 2 bases not matched to a gene; V was cut back by 1 base and J by 0 bases. Germline V gene data show CDR1 as MNHNS and CDR2 as SASEGT. This CDR3 contains 16 residues. CDR3 loop: CASSEGLAGAKNIQYF. The CDR3, as DNA: TGTGCCAGCAGTGAAGGTCTAGCGGGAGCCAAAAACATTCAGTACTTC.

CDR3 residues: CASSLVFSSGNTIYF. The CDR3 DNA is TGTGCCAGCAGCTTAGTTTTCAGCTCTGGAAACACCATATATTTT. The chain has TRBV7-8 and TRBJ1-3; D is ambiguous. The CDR3 has 15 residues. Deletions cut 1 base from V and 0 bases from J, with 7 bases between. Germline CDR1 reads SGHVS; CDR2 reads FQNEAQ.

This clone was counted a few times. This chain joins TRBV11-2 and TRBJ2-6, with 11 nucleotides matching TRBD1. J gave up 0 bases and V 8 bases, and 9 bases lay outside the gene matches. This CDR3 is built from 18 residues. Germline V CDR1 and CDR2: SGHAT, FQNNGV. The CDR3 DNA sequence: TGTGCCAGCGGACGAGCCGGGACAGGGGGCTCTGGGGCCAACGTCCTGACTTTC. Its protein is CASGRAGTGGSGANVLTF.

This chain links TRBV6-1 with TRBJ2-7; 12 positions match TRBD1. The germline V gene has CDR1 MNHNS and CDR2 SASEGT. V shed 4 bases, J shed 3 bases, and the junction held 4 bases outside the gene matches. This CDR3 is built from 15 residues. The CDR3, as DNA: TGTGCCAGCAGTGGGGGACAGGGGGCGAGCTACGAGCAGTACTTC. This translates into CASSGGQGASYEQYF.

Concerning this clone itself: This may come from a read error, since a much larger clone is one base off. This chain connects TRBV28 to TRBJ2-7, with 9 bases aligning to TRBD1. After removal of 4 bases from V and 4 bases from J, the junction contained 2 bases not matched to a gene. CDR1 is MDHEN and CDR2 is SYDVKM in the germline V gene. This CDR3 has 13 amino acids. The CDR3: CASSWDREYEQYF. DNA of the CDR3: TGTGCCAGCAGTTGGGACAGGGAATACGAGCAGTACTTC.

The chain has TRBV2 and TRBJ2-2, with TRBD1 identical over 9 bases. The CDR3 contains 16 residues. Trimming cost V 5 bases and J 2 bases; bases outside gene matches: 6. The germline gives CDR1 SNHLY, CDR2 FYNNEI. The CDR3 region has the DNA TGTGCCAGCAGTTTACAGGGGGCGGTCAACACCGGGGAGCTGTTTTTT. This sequence encodes CASSLQGAVNTGELFF.

The chain employs TRBV15 and TRBJ2-2, with 8 bases aligning to TRBD1. Germline CDR1 is LNHNV and CDR2 is YYDKDF (reference sequence). The CDR3 runs 15 residues. With V trimmed by 7 bases and J by 3 bases, 7 bases remained unmatched. CDR3 in amino acids: CATTTGGLHTGELFF. The CDR3 DNA is TGTGCCACCACCACAGGGGGTCTCCACACCGGGGAGCTGTTTTTT. The complete variable domain, with remaining parts taken from reference TRBV15 and TRBJ2-2, reads DAMVIQNPRYQVTQFGKPVTLSCSQTLNHNVMYWYQQKSSQAPKLLFHYYDKDFNNEADTPDNFQSRRPNTSFCFLDIRSPGLGDTAMYLCATTTGGLHTGELFFGEGSRLTVL.

The chain's CDR3 is CASSHLGGNTQYF. Here the CDR3 DNA reads TGTGCCAGCTCACATCTGGGGGGGAATACGCAGTATTTT. This sequence joins TRBV18 and TRBJ2-3; TRBD2 matches 7 bases. Germline V gene data show CDR1 as KGHSH and CDR2 as LQKENI. The trim removed 4 bases at V and 7 bases at J, leaving 5 bases unmatched. This CDR3 region has 13 residues.

J is TRBJ2-1 and V is TRBV7-2; the match to TRBD2 covers 10 bases. The CDR3 has 15 amino acids. In germline, CDR1 is SGHTA, CDR2 FQGNSA. With 1 base clipped from V and 11 bases from J, the junction kept 8 bases outside the gene matches. CDR3 sequence reads: CASSLDALAGVKQFF. The CDR3 DNA is TGTGCCAGCAGCTTAGATGCGCTAGCGGGAGTTAAGCAGTTCTTC.

V usage is TRBV5-1 and J usage is TRBJ2-3; 9 nucleotides match TRBD2. Germline CDR1 reads SGHRS; CDR2 reads YFSETQ. This CDR3 spans 15 amino acids. Losses at the gene ends were 1 base for V and 4 bases for J; bases not matched to a gene: 4. For the CDR3, the DNA is TGCGCCAGCAGCTTGACAGCGGGAGGCGCAGATACGCAGTATTTT. Translating it yields CASSLTAGGADTQYF.

The chain has TRBV10-3 and TRBJ1-1, with a possible D match to TRBD1 (6 bases). V lost 3 bases and J lost 1, with 15 bases in between. Looked up from germline, CDR1 is ENHRY and CDR2 is SYGVKD. This CDR3 comprises 16 residues. CDR3 loop: CAISDPGQPSNTEAFF. The CDR3 nucleotides are TGTGCCATCAGTGACCCTGGACAGCCTTCGAACACTGAAGCTTTCTTT.

The chain employs TRBV7-2 and TRBJ2-1, with 10 bases that match TRBD2. Germline CDR1 and CDR2: SGHTA and FQGNSA. The CDR3 contains 15 residues. V shed 2 bases and J 4 bases; nucleotides not matched to a gene: 2. CDR3 in DNA: TGTGCCAGCAGCTTAACTAGCGGGAAATACAATGAGCAGTTCTTC. Translated: CASSLTSGKYNEQFF.

This chain links TRBV27 with TRBJ1-5; TRBD1 agrees at 8 bases. The CDR3 is made up of 14 amino acids. Germline CDR1 and CDR2: MNHEY and SMNVEV (reference sequence). The V segment lost 6 bases and the J segment 6 bases; nucleotides outside the gene matches: 7. This CDR3 is CASSRGQGGQPQHF. The CDR3 DNA reads TGTGCCAGCAGCCGAGGACAGGGCGGTCAGCCCCAGCATTTT.

The chain carries TRBV4-1 and TRBJ2-1; TRBD2 is a possible D gene (5 bases). The CDR3 is 16 residues long. The V end was cut by 0 bases, the J end by 6 bases, with 15 bases between. CDR1 MGHRA and CDR2 YSYEKL come from the germline V gene. CDR3 in amino acids: CASSQDLGGRGNEQFF. CDR3 bases: TGCGCCAGCAGCCAAGATCTTGGTGGGAGAGGCAATGAGCAGTTCTTC.